One sample yielded the 8 T cell receptor beta chains listed below, sequenced in a study of cytomegalovirus exposure and HLA in healthy donors (dated by TCRdb to 2015 to 2018). Receptor amplification or capture employed the immunoSEQ multiplex PCR assay. The multiplex PCR relied on a mix of 60 forward primers for TCR Vbeta segments and 13 reverse primers for TCR Jbeta segments. TCRdb re-hosts the immuneACCESS table, in-frame sequences only. Its copies lack some clones; in the studies checked, an unresolved V gene accounts for under half of them, and the cause for the rest is not known. The sample data list 150,000 to 200,000 clones, and about 75% of these were observed just once. The ten largest clones take up about 14% of the sample. The material sequenced was PBMCs. All receptors derive from a man aged 45-60 years in good health and CMV-seropositive.

V usage is TRBV4-1 and J usage is TRBJ1-4; 8 positions match TRBD1. Germline V CDR1 and CDR2: MGHRA, YSYEKL. The trim removed 4 bases at V and 3 bases at J, leaving 1 base unmatched. This CDR3 is built from 14 residues. This CDR3 is CASSLGQANEKLFF. For the CDR3, the DNA is TGCGCCAGCAGCCTGGGACAGGCTAATGAAAAACTGTTTTTT.

This clone was counted many times. The chain has TRBV5-1 and TRBJ1-1; 8 nucleotides align to TRBD1. Trimming removed 3 bases from V and 0 bases from J; junction bases left unmatched: 1. The germline V gene encodes CDR1 SGHRS and CDR2 YFSETQ. This CDR3 is 14 amino acids long. CDR3 sequence (DNA): TGCGCCAGCAGCTCGGGACAGGTGAACACTGAAGCTTTCTTT. Its protein product is CASSSGQVNTEAFF.

V is TRBV28 and J is TRBJ1-5; D gene uncertain. Germline CDR1 MDHEN, CDR2 SYDVKM. V was clipped by 2 bases and J by 5 bases, with 10 bases between them. The CDR3 contains 14 residues. This CDR3 reads CASSLISRDQPQHF. The CDR3 DNA reads as TGTGCCAGCAGTTTAATTTCGAGGGATCAGCCCCAGCATTTT.

This clone was recorded a few times. The chain links TRBV5-6 to TRBJ1-3, with D hard to call. The germline gives CDR1 SGHDT, CDR2 YYEEEE. The CDR3 consists of 14 residues. V was clipped by 3 bases and J by 1 base, with 8 bases between them. Here the CDR3 reads CASSSRGSGNTIYF. In DNA, the CDR3 is TGTGCCAGCAGCTCCAGAGGATCTGGAAACACCATATATTTT. Filled out from reference TRBV5-6 and TRBJ1-3, the complete variable domain reads DAGVTQSPTHLIKTRGQQVTLRCSPKSGHDTVSWYQQALGQGPQFIFQYYEEEERQRGNFPDRFSGHQFPNYSSELNVNALLLGDSALYLCASSSRGSGNTIYFGEGSWLTVV.

This clone was observed once. CDR3 bases: TGTGCCAGCAGAAGGCAGGGGGCAAGAGAGACCCAGTACTTC. This gives the protein CASRRQGARETQYF. This chain connects TRBV6-5 to TRBJ2-5, with TRBD1 identical over 8 bases. CDR3 length equals 14 residues. Unmatched junction bases numbered 7, after V lost 6 bases and J lost 4 bases. Germline values: CDR1 MNHEY, CDR2 SVGAGI.

This clone was observed a few times. The V call is TRBV29-1, the J call TRBJ1-1; 7 positions match TRBD1. The junction had 10 bases not matched to a gene; V was cut back by 7 bases and J by 5 bases. The CDR3 loop spans 13 amino acids. Germline CDR1 is SQVTM and CDR2 is ANQGSEA. CDR3 bases: TGCAGCGCAGGAAAGGGGGCGAGTACTGAAGCTTTCTTT. The encoded protein is CSAGKGASTEAFF.

This clone was observed a handful of times. The chain combines TRBV27 with TRBJ2-1; 8 positions agree with TRBD1. Germline lookup yields CDR1 MNHEY and CDR2 SMNVEV (reference sequence). The ends lost 3 bases at V and 7 bases at J; junction bases unmatched: 2. The CDR3 runs to 13 residues. DNA of the CDR3: TGTGCCAGCAGTTTCACAGGGGGGAATGAGCAGTTCTTC. Encoded protein: CASSFTGGNEQFF.

Comments on this clone: An end of the junction does not agree with germline; a read error may underlie this. Distinct nucleotide sequences in the sample also encode this CDR3. V is TRBV28 and J is TRBJ2-2; 9 bases align to TRBD1. This CDR3 comprises 13 residues. CDR1 MDHEN and CDR2 SYDVKM come from the germline V gene. DNA of the CDR3: TGCGCCAGCGCGCCGGGACAGGGAAGGGAGCTGTTTTTT. The encoded protein is CASAPGQGRELFF.